This T cell receptor (beta chain) was observed in a study of blood T cell repertoires in COVID-19. In the authors' workflow: The authors estimated nucleated cell counts from reference gene primer amplification. This table comes from immunoSEQ multiplex PCR, and its TCRdb copy is limited to in-frame clones, with some not included. The V and J calls and clone size come from that table; D and trimming were worked out from the DNA. The table has about 370,000 clones, roughly nine tenths seen once. Participants had their cohort set by participant-reported clinical history. The V gene lost 0 bases and the J gene lost 0 bases, with 11 bases spanning the gap. This CDR3 is built from 16 residues. The germline gives CDR1 SGHTA, CDR2 FQGNSA.

The sample taken for sequencing was PBMCs or T cells enriched from blood (not recorded which). The clonotype originates from a woman under 40 who had recovered from COVID-19. The chain links TRBV7-2 to TRBJ1-2; possible D gene TRBD1, 5 bases. The CDR3 spells CASSLASGHTNYGYTF. In DNA, the CDR3 is TGTGCCAGCAGCTTAGCCTCAGGACACACTAACTATGGCTACACCTTC.